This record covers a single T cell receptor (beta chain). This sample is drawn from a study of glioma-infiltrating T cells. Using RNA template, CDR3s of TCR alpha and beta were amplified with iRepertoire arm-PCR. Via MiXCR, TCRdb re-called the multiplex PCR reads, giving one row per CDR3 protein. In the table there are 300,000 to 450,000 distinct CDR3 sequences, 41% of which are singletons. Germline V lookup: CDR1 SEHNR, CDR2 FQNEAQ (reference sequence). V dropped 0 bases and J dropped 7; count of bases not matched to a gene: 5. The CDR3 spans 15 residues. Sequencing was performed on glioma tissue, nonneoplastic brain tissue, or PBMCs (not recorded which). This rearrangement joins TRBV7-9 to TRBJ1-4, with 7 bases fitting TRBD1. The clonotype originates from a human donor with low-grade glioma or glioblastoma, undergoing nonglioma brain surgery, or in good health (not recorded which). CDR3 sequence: CASSLARTGSEKLFF. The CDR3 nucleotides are TGTGCCAGCAGCTTAGCGAGGACAGGCAGTGAAAAACTGTTTTTT. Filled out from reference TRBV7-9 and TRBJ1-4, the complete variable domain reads DTGVSQNPRHKITKRGQNVTFRCDPISEHNRLYWYRQTLGQGPEFLTYFQNEAQLEKSRLLSDRFSAERPKGSFSTLEIQRTEQGDSAMYLCASSLARTGSEKLFFGSGTQLSVL.